A selection of T cell receptor beta chains follows, all from one sample in a study of blood T cell repertoires in COVID-19. Profiled with immunoSEQ multiplex PCR; TCRdb holds only in-frame clones, not every one. The sample has 60,000 to 70,000 clones; 80% to 85% are singletons. Sequenced sample: peripheral blood. These receptors all stem from a woman aged 55-70 years with acute or convalescent COVID-19. CDR3s include the opening cysteine and the closing phenylalanine or tryptophan. The D gene is left open where the match is weak. Not every row has a clone size; where given, it reads once, few, many or a size class.

d_call j_call clone_size v_call cdr3_nt cdr3_aa
. TRBJ1-1 . TRBV14 TGTGCCAGCAGCCAAGATGAAAGCCCGGAAGCTTTCTTT CASSQDESPEAFF
TRBD2 TRBJ2-1 . TRBV7-3 TGTGCCAGCAGCTTAACCCTAGCGGGGGGGAACAATGAGCAGTTCTTC CASSLTLAGGNNEQFF
. TRBJ1-1 . TRBV5-1 TGCGCCAGCAGCTTGGATATAAACCGGGGCACTGAAGCTTTCTTT CASSLDINRGTEAFF
. TRBJ1-4 once TRBV3-1/TRBV3-2 TGTGCCAGCAGCCAGAGCACAACTAATGAAAAACTGTTTTTT CASSQSTTNEKLFF
TRBD2 TRBJ2-6 . TRBV30 TGTGCCTGGAGTTTGGGAGGGTCGGGGGCCAACGTCCTGACTTTC CAWSLGGSGANVLTF
. TRBJ1-5 . TRBV19 TGTGCCAGTAGTATTGAGATCAATCAGCCCCAGCATTTT CASSIEINQPQHF
TRBD2 TRBJ2-1 . TRBV30 TGTGCCTGGAGCTTTCGGACTAGCGTTCTCCTCGATGAGCAGTTCTTC CAWSFRTSVLLDEQFF
. TRBJ1-4 . TRBV4-2 TGTGCCAGCAGCCGGGAGCAGTCGAATGAAAAACTGTTTTTT CASSREQSNEKLFF
TRBD1 TRBJ1-5 . TRBV6-5 TGTGCCAGCAGTAGGGACAGGGGGTACAATCAGCCCCAGCATTTT CASSRDRGYNQPQHF
TRBD2 TRBJ2-3 . TRBV7-9 TGTGCCAGCAGCACAGGGGAGCGGGGGGATCGCACAGATACGCAGTATTTT CASSTGERGDRTDTQYF
. TRBJ1-4 . TRBV7-9 TGTGCCAGCAGCCCTTTATCTAATGAAAAACTGTTTTTT CASSPLSNEKLFF
TRBD2 TRBJ2-3 . TRBV5-1 TGCGCCAGCAGCTTGGAAGGGACTAGATCAGATACGCAGTATTTT CASSLEGTRSDTQYF
. TRBJ2-7 once TRBV3-1/TRBV3-2 TGTGCCAGCAGCCCACCTGGACAGTCCCAGTACTTC CASSPPGQSQYF
TRBD1 TRBJ1-1 once TRBV19 TGTGCCACCCAAGACAGGGTCGGTGGAGCTTTCTTT CATQDRVGGAFF
TRBD1 TRBJ2-7 few TRBV5-4 TGTGCCAGCAGCCGGTCGGGACAGTACTACGAGCAGTACTTC CASSRSGQYYEQYF
. TRBJ2-1 once TRBV12-3/TRBV12-4 TGTGCCAGCAGTTTAATGGGGGGTGAGCAGTTCTTC CASSLMGGEQFF
. TRBJ2-2 . TRBV7-3 TGTGCCAGCAGCTTAACGTCTGGGGAGCTGTTTTTT CASSLTSGELFF
TRBD1 TRBJ2-7 . TRBV2 TGTGCCAGCAGTGAAAGGCCGACAGGGCCCTCGTACGAGCAGTACTTC CASSERPTGPSYEQYF
TRBD1 TRBJ2-6 . TRBV10-3 TGTGCCATCAGTGATAAGGGGGCGCACGCTGGGGCCAACGTCCTGACTTTC CAISDKGAHAGANVLTF
TRBD1 TRBJ1-5 . TRBV19 TGTGCCAGTAGTATCAGGAGGGGGCCTCAGCCCCAGCATTTT CASSIRRGPQPQHF
TRBD2 TRBJ2-2 . TRBV7-3 TGTGCCAGCAGCTCCCGACTAGCGGGGGACACCGGGGAGCTGTTTTTT CASSSRLAGDTGELFF
. TRBJ2-5 . TRBV3-1/TRBV3-2 TGTGCCAGCAGCCGAGGCGTAGGCATACAAGAGACCCAGTACTTC CASSRGVGIQETQYF
TRBD1 TRBJ1-1 . TRBV5-5 TGTGCCAGCAGCCCATATGGGACAGCCCCTGAAGCTTTCTTT CASSPYGTAPEAFF
. TRBJ2-2 . TRBV29-1 TGCAGCGTTGGGACTCTCAACACCGGGGAGCTGTTTTTT CSVGTLNTGELFF
TRBD2 TRBJ2-3 . TRBV12-3/TRBV12-4 TGTGCCAGCAGTTTGTCTAGCGGTTATACGCAGTATTTT CASSLSSGYTQYF
TRBD1 TRBJ1-5 . TRBV6-5 TGTGCCAGCAGGACAGGGGGCACGGGCAATCAGCCCCAGCATTTT CASRTGGTGNQPQHF
. TRBJ2-2 . TRBV9 TGTGCCAGCAGCGTAGAAGGGGGAAGGGGGTTCAACACCGGGGAGCTGTTTTTT CASSVEGGRGFNTGELFF
TRBD2 TRBJ2-1 . TRBV3-1/TRBV3-2 TGTGCCAGCAGCCAAGGTCTTCCGGGACTAGCGGACTACAATGAGCAGTTCTTC CASSQGLPGLADYNEQFF
. TRBJ1-1 . TRBV19 TGTGCCAGTAGTACCCCCAGTATGGCTGAAGCTTTCTTT CASSTPSMAEAFF
. TRBJ2-1 . TRBV2 TGTGCCAGCAGTGGAAAACTTGTTTACAATGAGCAGTTCTTC CASSGKLVYNEQFF
TRBD1 TRBJ1-6 . TRBV11-2 TGTGCCAGCAGCCGGGAGACAGGGGGTTATTCACCCCTCCACTTT CASSRETGGYSPLHF
. TRBJ1-1 . TRBV6-1 TGTGCCAGCAGTGAATATTTGAACACTGAAGCTTTCTTT CASSEYLNTEAFF
TRBD1 TRBJ1-1 . TRBV7-9 TGTGCCAGCAGATTAGGAGCAGGGGGAAGTGCCACTGAAGCTTTCTTT CASRLGAGGSATEAFF
TRBD1 TRBJ1-2 . TRBV3-1/TRBV3-2 TGTGCCAGCAGCCAAGCAGGACAGGGAGGCTATGGCTACACCTTC CASSQAGQGGYGYTF
. TRBJ1-5 few TRBV10-3 TGTGCCATCAGTGACAGGACATACAATCAGCCCCAGCATTTT CAISDRTYNQPQHF
TRBD1 TRBJ1-2 . TRBV7-3 TGTGCCATCTCCCCGGACAGGAACTATGGCTACACCTTC CAISPDRNYGYTF
. TRBJ1-2 . TRBV18 TGTGCCAGCTCACCGTCCCGCGGGGATGGCTACACCTTC CASSPSRGDGYTF
. TRBJ1-5 . TRBV4-2 TGTGCCAGCAGCCAAGATTTGGCAGGGTACCAGCCCCAGCATTTT CASSQDLAGYQPQHF
TRBD1 TRBJ1-1 . TRBV29-1 TGCAGCGTCGATCCAGGGGGCACTGAAGCTTTCTTT CSVDPGGTEAFF
. TRBJ1-2 . TRBV19 TGTGCCAGTAGTACCGACAGGCAATCGGGGGGCTACACCTTC CASSTDRQSGGYTF
. TRBJ2-5 . TRBV6-5 TGTGCCAGCAGCGCGGCGGGAGAGACCCAGTACTTC CASSAAGETQYF
TRBD1 TRBJ1-2 . TRBV6-6 TGTGCCAGCAGTTACCGGGACAGGGGGCACTATGGCTACACCTTC CASSYRDRGHYGYTF
TRBD1 TRBJ2-5 . TRBV6-5 TGTGCCAGCGACCGTGGACAGGGACAAGAGACCCAGTACTTC CASDRGQGQETQYF
. TRBJ1-2 . TRBV6-5 TGTGCCAGCAGTTACTCGAAGGGACAACCCTATGGCTACACCTTC CASSYSKGQPYGYTF
. TRBJ2-3 . TRBV12-5 TGTGCTAGTGGTTCGTCCGCCGGTGCCTTCTCAGATACGCAGTATTTT CASGSSAGAFSDTQYF
TRBD2 TRBJ2-2 . TRBV4-1 TGCGCCAGCAGCCAAGGACTAGCGGACACCGGGGAGCTGTTTTTT CASSQGLADTGELFF
TRBD2 TRBJ2-1 . TRBV5-1 TGCGCCAGCAGCCCCCGGACTAGCGGGGGGGCTAGGCAGTTCTTC CASSPRTSGGARQFF
TRBD1 TRBJ1-2 . TRBV6-5 TGTGCCAGCGGTTGGGACAGGAAGGGCTATGGCTACACCTTC CASGWDRKGYGYTF
. TRBJ2-2 . TRBV4-1 TGCGCCAGCAGCCGGGACAAGGGGACCGGGGAGCTGTTTTTT CASSRDKGTGELFF
TRBD1 TRBJ1-1 . TRBV27 TGTGCCAGCAGACCGGACAGGGTGACCACTGAAGCTTTCTTT CASRPDRVTTEAFF
TRBD2 TRBJ2-5 once TRBV27 TGTGCCAGCAGTTTGCGACTAGCGGGGGGGTGGGAGACCCAGTACTTC CASSLRLAGGWETQYF